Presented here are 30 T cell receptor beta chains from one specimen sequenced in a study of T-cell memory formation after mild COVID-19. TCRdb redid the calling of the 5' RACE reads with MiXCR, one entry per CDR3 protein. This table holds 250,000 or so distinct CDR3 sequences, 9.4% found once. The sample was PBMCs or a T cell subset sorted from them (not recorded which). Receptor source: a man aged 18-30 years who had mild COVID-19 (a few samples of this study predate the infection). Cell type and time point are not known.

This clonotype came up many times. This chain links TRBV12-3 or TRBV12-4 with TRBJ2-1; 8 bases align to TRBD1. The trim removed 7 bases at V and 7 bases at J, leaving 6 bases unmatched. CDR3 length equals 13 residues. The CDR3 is CASTQTGVNEQFF. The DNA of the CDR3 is TGTGCCAGCACCCAGACAGGGGTGAATGAGCAGTTCTTC.

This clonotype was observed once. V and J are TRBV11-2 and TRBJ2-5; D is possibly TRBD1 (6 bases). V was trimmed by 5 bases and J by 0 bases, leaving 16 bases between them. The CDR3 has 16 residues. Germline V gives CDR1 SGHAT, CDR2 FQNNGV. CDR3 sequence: CASSLGIGGHQETQYF. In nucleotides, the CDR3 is TGTGCCAGCAGCCTGGGGATAGGGGGACACCAAGAGACCCAGTACTTC. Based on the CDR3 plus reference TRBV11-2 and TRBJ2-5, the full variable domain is EAGVAQSPRYKIIEKRQSVAFWCNPISGHATLYWYQQILGQGPKLLIQFQNNGVVDDSQLPKDRFSAERLKGVDSTLKIQPAKLEDSAVYLCASSLGIGGHQETQYFGPGTRLLVL.

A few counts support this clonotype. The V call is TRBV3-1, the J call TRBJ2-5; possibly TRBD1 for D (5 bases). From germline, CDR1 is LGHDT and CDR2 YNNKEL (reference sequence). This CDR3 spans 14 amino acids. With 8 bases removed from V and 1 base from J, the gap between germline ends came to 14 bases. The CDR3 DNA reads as TGTGCCAGCGGAGACGGGCAGGGCCAAGAGACCCAGTACTTC. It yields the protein CASGDGQGQETQYF.

The CDR3 reads CASSFPAGYNQETQYF. Here the CDR3 DNA reads TGTGCCAGCAGCTTCCCGGCAGGGTATAACCAAGAGACCCAGTACTTC. The chain joins TRBV7-9 to TRBJ2-5; perhaps TRBD1 as D (5 bases). The V gene's germline CDR1 is SEHNR and CDR2 FQNEAQ (reference sequence). Trimming took off 3 bases at V and 0 bases at J, with 14 bases between the two ends. There are 16 residues in the CDR3.

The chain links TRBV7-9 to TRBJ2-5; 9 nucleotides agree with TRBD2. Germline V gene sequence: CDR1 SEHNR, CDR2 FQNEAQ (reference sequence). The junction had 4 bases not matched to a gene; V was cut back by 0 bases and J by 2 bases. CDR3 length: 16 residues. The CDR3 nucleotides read TGTGCCAGCAGCTTAGCGCGGGGGGGCGATCAAGAGACCCAGTACTTC. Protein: CASSLARGGDQETQYF.

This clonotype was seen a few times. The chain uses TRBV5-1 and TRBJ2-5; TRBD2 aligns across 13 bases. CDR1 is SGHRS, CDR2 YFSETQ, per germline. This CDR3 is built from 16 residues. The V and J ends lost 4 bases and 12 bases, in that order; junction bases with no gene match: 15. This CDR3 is CASSPGLAGAILQEYF. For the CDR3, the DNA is TGCGCCAGCAGCCCTGGACTAGCGGGGGCCATCCTCCAGGAGTACTTC.

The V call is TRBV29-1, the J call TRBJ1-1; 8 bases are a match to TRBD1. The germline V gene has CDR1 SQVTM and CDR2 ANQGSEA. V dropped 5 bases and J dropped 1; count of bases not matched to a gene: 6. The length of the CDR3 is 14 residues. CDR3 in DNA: TGCAGCGTTTACACAGGGGGAGCGAACACTGAAGCTTTCTTT. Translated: CSVYTGGANTEAFF.

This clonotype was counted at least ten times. The CDR3 DNA reads TGTGCCAGCAGCATAACTAGCGGGGGGTACAAAAACATTCAGTACTTC. It is translated as CASSITSGGYKNIQYF. J is TRBJ2-4 and V is TRBV12-3 or TRBV12-4, with 12 bases that match TRBD2. V lost 6 bases to trimming and J lost 3 bases; unmatched junction nucleotides: 6. The CDR3 is 16 residues long.

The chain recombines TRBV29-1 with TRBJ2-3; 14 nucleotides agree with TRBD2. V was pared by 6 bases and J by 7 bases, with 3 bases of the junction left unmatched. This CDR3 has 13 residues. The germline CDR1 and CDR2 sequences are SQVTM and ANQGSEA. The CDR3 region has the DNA TGCAGCGTGAGGACTAGCGGGGGGTATACGCAGTATTTT. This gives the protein CSVRTSGGYTQYF.

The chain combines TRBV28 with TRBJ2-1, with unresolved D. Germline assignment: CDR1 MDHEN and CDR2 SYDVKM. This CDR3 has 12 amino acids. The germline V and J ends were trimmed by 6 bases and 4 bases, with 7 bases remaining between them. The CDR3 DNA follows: TGTGCCAGCAGGGTGGGGTACAATGAGCAGTTCTTC. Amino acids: CASRVGYNEQFF. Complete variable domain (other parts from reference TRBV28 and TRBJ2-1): DVKVTQSSRYLVKRTGEKVFLECVQDMDHENMFWYRQDPGLGLRLIYFSYDVKMKEKGDIPEGYSVSREKKERFSLILESASTNQTSMYLCASRVGYNEQFFGPGTRLTVL.

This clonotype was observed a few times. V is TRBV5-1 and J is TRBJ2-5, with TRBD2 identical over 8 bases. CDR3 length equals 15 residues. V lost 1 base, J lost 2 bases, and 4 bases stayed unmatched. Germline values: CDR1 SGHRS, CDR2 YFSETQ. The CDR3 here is CASSLQAGGQETQYF. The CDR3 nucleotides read TGCGCCAGCAGCTTGCAGGCGGGGGGTCAAGAGACCCAGTACTTC.

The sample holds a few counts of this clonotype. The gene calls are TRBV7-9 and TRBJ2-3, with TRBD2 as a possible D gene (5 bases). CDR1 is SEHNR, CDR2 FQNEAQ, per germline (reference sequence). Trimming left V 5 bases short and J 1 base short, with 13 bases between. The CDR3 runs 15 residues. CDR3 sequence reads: CASSPVRTGTDTQYF. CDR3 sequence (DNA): TGTGCCAGCAGCCCAGTGAGGACTGGCACAGATACGCAGTATTTT.

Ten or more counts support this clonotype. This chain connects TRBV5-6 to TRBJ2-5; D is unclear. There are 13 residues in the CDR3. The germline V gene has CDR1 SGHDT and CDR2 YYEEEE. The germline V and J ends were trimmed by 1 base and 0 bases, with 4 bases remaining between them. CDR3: CASSLFHQETQYF. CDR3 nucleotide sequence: TGTGCCAGCAGCTTGTTCCACCAAGAGACCCAGTACTTC.

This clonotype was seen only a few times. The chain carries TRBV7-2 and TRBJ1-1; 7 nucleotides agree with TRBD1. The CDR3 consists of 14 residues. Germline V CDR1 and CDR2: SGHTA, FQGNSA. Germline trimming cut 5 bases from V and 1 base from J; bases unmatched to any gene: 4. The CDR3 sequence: CASSRRTGNTEAFF. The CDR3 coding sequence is TGTGCCAGCAGCCGAAGGACAGGGAACACTGAAGCTTTCTTT.

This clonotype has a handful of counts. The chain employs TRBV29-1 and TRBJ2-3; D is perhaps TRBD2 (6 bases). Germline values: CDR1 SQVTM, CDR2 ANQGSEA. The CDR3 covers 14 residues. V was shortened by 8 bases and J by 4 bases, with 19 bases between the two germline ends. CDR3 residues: CSLQSAGAPDTQYF. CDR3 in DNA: TGCAGCTTACAGTCAGCGGGCGCTCCAGATACGCAGTATTTT.

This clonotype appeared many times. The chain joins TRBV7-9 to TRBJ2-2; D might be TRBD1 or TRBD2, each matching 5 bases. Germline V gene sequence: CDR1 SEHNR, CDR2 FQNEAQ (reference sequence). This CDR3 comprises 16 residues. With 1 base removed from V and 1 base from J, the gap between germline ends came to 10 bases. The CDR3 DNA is TGTGCCAGCAGCTTAGGTTGGGGGTTGAACACCGGGGAGCTGTTTTTT. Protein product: CASSLGWGLNTGELFF.

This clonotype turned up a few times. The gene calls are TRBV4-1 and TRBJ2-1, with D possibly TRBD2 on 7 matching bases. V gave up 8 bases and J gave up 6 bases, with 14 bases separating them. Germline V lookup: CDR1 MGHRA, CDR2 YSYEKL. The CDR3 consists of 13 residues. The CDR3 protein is CASGGAGPNEQFF. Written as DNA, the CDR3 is TGCGCCAGCGGGGGGGCTGGTCCCAATGAGCAGTTCTTC.

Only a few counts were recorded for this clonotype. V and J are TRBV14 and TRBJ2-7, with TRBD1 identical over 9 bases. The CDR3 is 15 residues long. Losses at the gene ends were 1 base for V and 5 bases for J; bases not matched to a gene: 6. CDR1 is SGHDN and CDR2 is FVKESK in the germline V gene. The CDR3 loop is CASSQGGTGWDEQYF. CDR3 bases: TGTGCCAGCAGCCAAGGCGGGACAGGGTGGGACGAGCAGTACTTC.

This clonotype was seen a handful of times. The CDR3 DNA sequence: TGTGCCACCAAAATAGCGGACAGTGGGAACACTGAAGCTTTCTTT. It encodes CATKIADSGNTEAFF. V usage is TRBV6-5 and J usage is TRBJ1-1; possibly TRBD1 for D (6 bases). This CDR3 spans 15 amino acids. Germline V gene lookup returns CDR1 MNHEY and CDR2 SVGAGI. The germline V and J ends were trimmed by 10 bases and 1 base, with 19 bases remaining between them.

DNA of the CDR3: TGTGCCAGCAGCCGGGACTCTGGGTCAGATACGCAGTATTTT. It specifies CASSRDSGSDTQYF. The J gene is TRBJ2-3, the V gene TRBV12-3 or TRBV12-4; tentative D call: TRBD2 (6 bases). The CDR3 runs 14 residues. V was pared by 6 bases and J by 4 bases, with 14 bases between.

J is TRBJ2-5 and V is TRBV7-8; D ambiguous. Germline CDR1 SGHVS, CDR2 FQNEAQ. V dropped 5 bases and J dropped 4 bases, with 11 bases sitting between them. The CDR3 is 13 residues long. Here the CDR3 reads CASSPQTGETQYF. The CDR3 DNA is TGTGCCAGCAGCCCCCAGACGGGAGAGACCCAGTACTTC. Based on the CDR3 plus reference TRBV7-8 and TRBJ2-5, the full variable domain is GAGVSQSPRYKVAKRGQDVALRCDPISGHVSLFWYQQALGQGPEFLTYFQNEAQLDKSGLPSDRFFAERPEGSVSTLKIQRTQQEDSAVYLCASSPQTGETQYFGPGTRLLVL.

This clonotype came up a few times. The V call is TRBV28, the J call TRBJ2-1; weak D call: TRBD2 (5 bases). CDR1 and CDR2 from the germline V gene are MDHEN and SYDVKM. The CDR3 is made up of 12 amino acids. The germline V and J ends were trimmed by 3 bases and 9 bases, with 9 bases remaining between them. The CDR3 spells CASSFGSVEQFF. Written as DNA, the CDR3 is TGTGCCAGCAGTTTCGGTAGCGTTGAGCAGTTCTTC.

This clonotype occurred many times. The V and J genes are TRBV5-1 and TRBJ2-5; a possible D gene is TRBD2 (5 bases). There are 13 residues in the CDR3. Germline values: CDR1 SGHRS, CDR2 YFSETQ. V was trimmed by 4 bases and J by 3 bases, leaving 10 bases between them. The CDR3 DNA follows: TGCGCCAGCAGCCGTCCCGGGGAAGAGACCCAGTACTTC. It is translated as CASSRPGEETQYF.

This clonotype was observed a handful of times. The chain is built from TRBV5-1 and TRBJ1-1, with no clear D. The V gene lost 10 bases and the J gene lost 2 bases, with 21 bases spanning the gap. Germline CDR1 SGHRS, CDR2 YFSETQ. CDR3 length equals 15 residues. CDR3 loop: CASRTGGQLNTEAFF. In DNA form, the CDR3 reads TGCGCCTCTCGGACCGGCGGGCAGCTAAACACTGAAGCTTTCTTT. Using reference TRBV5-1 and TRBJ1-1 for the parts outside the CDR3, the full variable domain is KAGVTQTPRYLIKTRGQQVTLSCSPISGHRSVSWYQQTPGQGLQFLFEYFSETQRNKGNFPGRFSGRQFSNSRSEMNVSTLELGDSALYLCASRTGGQLNTEAFFGQGTRLTVV.

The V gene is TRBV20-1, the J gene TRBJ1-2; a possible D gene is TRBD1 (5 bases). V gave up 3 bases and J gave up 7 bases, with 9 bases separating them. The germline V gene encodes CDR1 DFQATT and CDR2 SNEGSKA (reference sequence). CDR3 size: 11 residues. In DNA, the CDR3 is TGCAGTGCTAGGCGGGGCTTTGGCTACACCTTC. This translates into CSARRGFGYTF.

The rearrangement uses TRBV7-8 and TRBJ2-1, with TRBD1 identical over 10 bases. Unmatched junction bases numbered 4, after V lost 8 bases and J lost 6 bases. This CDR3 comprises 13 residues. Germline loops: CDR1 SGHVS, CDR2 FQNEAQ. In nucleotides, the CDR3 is TGTGCCAGCCGGACAGGGGGTGGCAATGAGCAGTTCTTC. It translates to CASRTGGGNEQFF. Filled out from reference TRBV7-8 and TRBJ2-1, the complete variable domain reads GAGVSQSPRYKVAKRGQDVALRCDPISGHVSLFWYQQALGQGPEFLTYFQNEAQLDKSGLPSDRFFAERPEGSVSTLKIQRTQQEDSAVYLCASRTGGGNEQFFGPGTRLTVL.

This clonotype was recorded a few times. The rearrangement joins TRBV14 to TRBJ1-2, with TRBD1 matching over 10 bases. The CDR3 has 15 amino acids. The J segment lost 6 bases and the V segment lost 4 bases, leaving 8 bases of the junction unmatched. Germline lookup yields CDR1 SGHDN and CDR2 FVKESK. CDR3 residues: CASSLLTGGINGYTF. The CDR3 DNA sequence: TGTGCCAGCAGCCTTCTGACAGGGGGCATCAATGGCTACACCTTC.

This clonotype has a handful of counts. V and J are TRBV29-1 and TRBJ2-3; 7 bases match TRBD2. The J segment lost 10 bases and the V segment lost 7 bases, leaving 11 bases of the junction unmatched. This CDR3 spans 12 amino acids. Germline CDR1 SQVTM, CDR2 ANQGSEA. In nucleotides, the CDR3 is TGCAGCGGGGTGCGGGGGAAGTATGCGCAGTATTTT. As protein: CSGVRGKYAQYF.

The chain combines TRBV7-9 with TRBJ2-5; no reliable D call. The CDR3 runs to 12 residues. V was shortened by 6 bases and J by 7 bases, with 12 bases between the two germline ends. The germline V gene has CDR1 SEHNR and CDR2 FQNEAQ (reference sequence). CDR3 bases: TGTGCCAGCAGACCGGACGATCCGACCCAGTACTTC. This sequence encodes CASRPDDPTQYF.

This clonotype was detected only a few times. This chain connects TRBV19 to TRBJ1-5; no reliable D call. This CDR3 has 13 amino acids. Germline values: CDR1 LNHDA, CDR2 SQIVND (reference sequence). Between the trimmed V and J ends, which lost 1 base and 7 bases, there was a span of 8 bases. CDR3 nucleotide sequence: TGTGCCAGTAGTATAGGACCGGGCCAGCCCCAGCATTTT. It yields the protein CASSIGPGQPQHF.